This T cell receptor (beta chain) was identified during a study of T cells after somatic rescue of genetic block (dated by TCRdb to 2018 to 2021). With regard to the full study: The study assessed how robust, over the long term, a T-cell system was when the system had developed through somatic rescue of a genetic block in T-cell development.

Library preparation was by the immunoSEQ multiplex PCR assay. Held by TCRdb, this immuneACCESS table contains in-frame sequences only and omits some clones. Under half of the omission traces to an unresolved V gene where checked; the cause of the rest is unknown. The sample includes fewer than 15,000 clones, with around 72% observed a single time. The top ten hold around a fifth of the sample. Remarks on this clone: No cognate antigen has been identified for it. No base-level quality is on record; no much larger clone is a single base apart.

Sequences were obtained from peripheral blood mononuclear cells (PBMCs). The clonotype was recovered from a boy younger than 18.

The CDR3 protein is CASSLLGGNTEAFF. The DNA is TGTGCCAGCAGTTTACTCGGGGGGAACACTGAAGCTTTCTTT. The chain was built from TRBV27 and TRBJ1-1; a weak D assignment points to TRBD1 (5 bases agree). CDR1 and CDR2 (MNHEY, SMNVEV) derive from the germline V gene (reference sequence). Deletion took 2 bases off V and 1 base off J, with a span of 8 bases between the germline ends. The CDR3 starts with the cysteine, ends with the phenylalanine, and has 14 residues. Only the CDR3 portion is preserved as DNA: 42 bases, with reading frame beginning at the first base.